These 13 T cell receptor beta chains came from one sample sequenced in a study of cytomegalovirus exposure and HLA in healthy donors. The repertoire was sequenced with immunoSEQ multiplex PCR; TCRdb's copy has only in-frame clones and lacks some. The sample carries about 120,000 clones, about 91% recorded once. The sequencing input was PBMCs. The receptor source for this set is a man younger than 35 in good health and CMV-seronegative.

The rearrangement joins TRBV19 to TRBJ2-1, with a possible D match to TRBD2 (5 bases). The CDR3 is 15 amino acids. The V gene lost 5 bases and the J gene lost 4 bases, with 15 bases spanning the gap. Germline V gives CDR1 LNHDA, CDR2 SQIVND (reference sequence). The CDR3 spells CASSQRRMRYNEQFF. Here the CDR3 DNA reads TGTGCCAGTAGTCAGAGGAGGATGCGATACAATGAGCAGTTCTTC.

The chain has TRBV27 and TRBJ1-2, with a tentative D call TRBD1 (6 bases). The CDR3 length is 15 residues. Trimming pared 5 bases from V and 0 bases from J, leaving 13 bases between. The germline CDR1 and CDR2 sequences are MNHEY and SMNVEV (reference sequence). In DNA, the CDR3 is TGTGCCAGCAGTGCGACAGGAGTTCCTAACTATGGCTACACCTTC. Translation: CASSATGVPNYGYTF.

The V and J genes are TRBV19 and TRBJ1-4; 7 bases are shared with TRBD1. CDR3 length: 13 amino acids. With V trimmed by 11 bases and J by 8 bases, 11 bases remained unmatched. Germline V gives CDR1 LNHDA, CDR2 SQIVND (reference sequence). Here the CDR3 DNA reads TGTGCCGTAAAGGCAGGGGGATCGGAAAAACTGTTTTTT. Residues: CAVKAGGSEKLFF.

The genes are TRBV28 and TRBJ1-5; no reliable D call. Per germline, CDR1 MDHEN and CDR2 SYDVKM. V was pared by 4 bases and J by 0 bases, with 16 bases between. CDR3 length: 17 amino acids. CDR3 bases: TGTGCCAGCAGTTGGGCCCTAGGGAGGTATAGCAATCAGCCCCAGCATTTT. It codes for CASSWALGRYSNQPQHF.

The genes are TRBV7-2 and TRBJ2-7; 8 bases line up with TRBD1. The CDR3 is made up of 15 amino acids. Germline lookup yields CDR1 SGHTA and CDR2 FQGNSA. Trimming took 5 bases from V and 0 from J; bases not matched to a gene: 6. Written as DNA, the CDR3 is TGTGCCAGCAGCACGGGACAGGCGACCTCCTACGAGCAGTACTTC. It translates to CASSTGQATSYEQYF.

The chain has TRBV5-1 and TRBJ1-1, with D possibly TRBD1 on 6 matching bases. Between the trimmed V and J ends, which lost 3 bases and 1 base, there was a span of 13 bases. The V gene's germline CDR1 is SGHRS and CDR2 YFSETQ. CDR3 size: 15 residues. The CDR3 is CASSSSGQRNTEAFF. CDR3 coding DNA: TGCGCCAGCAGCTCATCGGGACAAAGGAACACTGAAGCTTTCTTT.

This clone was seen a single time. The chain has TRBV11-3 and TRBJ1-2; 8 bases fit TRBD1. Looked up from germline, CDR1 is SGHNT and CDR2 is YENEEA. This CDR3 region has 13 residues. The J segment lost 7 bases and the V segment lost 1 base, leaving 2 bases of the junction unmatched. The CDR3 loop is CASSLVGQGGYTF. CDR3 DNA: TGTGCCAGCAGCTTAGTTGGACAGGGTGGCTACACCTTC.

V usage is TRBV2 and J usage is TRBJ2-1, with D possibly TRBD2 on 6 matching bases. Looked up from germline, CDR1 is SNHLY and CDR2 is FYNNEI. The V end was cut by 11 bases, the J end by 1 base, with 15 bases between. The CDR3 has 14 amino acids. CDR3 protein: CALATSTSYNEQFF. In DNA form, the CDR3 reads TGTGCCCTCGCGACTAGTACGTCCTACAATGAGCAGTTCTTC.

The chain couples TRBV5-4 to TRBJ1-4; 9 bases are a match to TRBD1. V was pared by 4 bases and J by 7 bases, with 8 bases of the junction left unmatched. CDR1 and CDR2 (germline): SGHNT, YYREEE (reference sequence). The CDR3 length is 15 residues. Here the CDR3 DNA reads TGTGCCAGCAGCACCTGGACAGGGGCTGGTGAAAAACTGTTTTTT. Its translation is CASSTWTGAGEKLFF.

The chain combines TRBV15 with TRBJ1-1, with 7 nucleotides matching TRBD1. The trim removed 0 bases at V and 9 bases at J, leaving 10 bases unmatched. The CDR3 runs 15 residues. Germline V lookup: CDR1 LNHNV, CDR2 YYDKDF (reference sequence). The CDR3 here is CATSRDAAGGLQAFF. The CDR3, as DNA: TGTGCCACCAGCAGAGATGCGGCAGGGGGGCTCCAAGCTTTCTTT.

The chain carries TRBV6-5 and TRBJ1-1, with 10 bases identical to TRBD1. This CDR3 has 15 residues. Germline CDR1 reads MNHEY; CDR2 reads SVGAGI. V trimming: 2 bases; J trimming: 3 bases; junction bases outside the gene matches: 3. The CDR3 protein is CASSYVGQGDTEAFF. The CDR3 region has the DNA TGTGCCAGCAGTTACGTTGGACAGGGGGACACTGAAGCTTTCTTT.

J is TRBJ2-7 and V is TRBV5-5, with TRBD2 matching over 8 bases. Germline assignment: CDR1 SGHKS and CDR2 YYEKEE (reference sequence). J was trimmed by 0 bases and V by 5 bases; bases with no gene match: 10. This CDR3 region has 16 residues. CDR3: CASSLLLAGTSYEQYF. For the CDR3, the DNA is TGTGCCAGCAGTCTACTCTTAGCGGGGACCTCCTACGAGCAGTACTTC.

The gene calls are TRBV7-9 and TRBJ2-7; TRBD2 matches 7 bases. Looked up from germline, CDR1 is SEHNR and CDR2 is FQNEAQ (reference sequence). Trimming at V came to 6 bases and at J to 6 bases, leaving 8 bases not matched to a gene. This CDR3 spans 13 amino acids. DNA of the CDR3: TGTGCCAGCAGTCGCGGGGGATTCGCCGAGCAGTACTTC. This gives the protein CASSRGGFAEQYF. The variable domain in full, with the rest retrieved from reference TRBV7-9 and TRBJ2-7, is DTGVSQNPRHKITKRGQNVTFRCDPISEHNRLYWYRQTLGQGPEFLTYFQNEAQLEKSRLLSDRFSAERPKGSFSTLEIQRTEQGDSAMYLCASSRGGFAEQYFGPGTRLTVT.